One sample yielded the 10 T cell receptor beta chains listed below, sequenced in a study of cytomegalovirus exposure and HLA in healthy donors. PCR used 60 Vbeta primers and 13 Jbeta primers. Generated by immunoSEQ multiplex PCR, the TCRdb table keeps only in-frame clones and is missing some. The sample lists roughly 180,000 clones, about four fifths seen once, with around 7.3% in the top ten. Sequences were obtained from PBMCs. The receptors were gathered from a man aged 30-40 years in good health and CMV-seropositive.

The chain links TRBV2 to TRBJ2-1; TRBD2 matches at 8 bases. With V trimmed by 3 bases and J by 5 bases, 6 bases remained unmatched. CDR3 length equals 15 residues. The germline gives CDR1 SNHLY, CDR2 FYNNEI. In nucleotides, the CDR3 is TGTGCCAGCAGTGATGGGACTAGTCTCGACAATGAGCAGTTCTTC. This codes for CASSDGTSLDNEQFF.

This CDR3 is CASSLVRERTDTQYF. CDR3 sequence (DNA): TGTGCCAGCAGTCTCGTTCGGGAACGCACAGATACGCAGTATTTT. The rearrangement links TRBV27 to TRBJ2-3, with D possibly being TRBD2 (5 bases). Trimming pared 5 bases from V and 1 base from J, leaving 13 bases between. The germline CDR1 and CDR2 sequences are MNHEY and SMNVEV (reference sequence). There are 15 residues in the CDR3.

This chain uses TRBV7-2 with TRBJ1-2; D is unresolved. Germline CDR1 SGHTA, CDR2 FQGNSA. The V and J ends lost 1 base and 1 base respectively, with 4 bases between them. This CDR3 spans 13 amino acids. CDR3: CASSLDSNYGYTF. The CDR3 nucleotides are TGTGCCAGCAGCTTAGACAGTAACTATGGCTACACCTTC. The full variable domain, completed using reference TRBV7-2 and TRBJ1-2, is GAGVSQSPSNKVTEKGKDVELRCDPISGHTALYWYRQSLGQGLEFLIYFQGNSAPDKSGLPSDRFSAERTGGSVSTLTIQRTQQEDSAVYLCASSLDSNYGYTFGSGTRLTVV.

The chain couples TRBV19 to TRBJ1-1; D is unresolved. Trimming took off 5 bases at V and 8 bases at J, with 15 bases between the two ends. The CDR3 loop spans 13 amino acids. Germline V CDR1 and CDR2: LNHDA, SQIVND (reference sequence). The chain's CDR3 is CASSLLASGEAFF. The CDR3 DNA is TGTGCCAGTAGTCTCTTAGCGTCCGGGGAAGCTTTCTTT.

This sequence joins TRBV7-2 and TRBJ2-1; the match to TRBD1 covers 9 bases. Trimming removed 5 bases from V and 7 bases from J; junction bases left unmatched: 12. In germline, CDR1 is SGHTA, CDR2 FQGNSA. This CDR3 comprises 16 residues. For the CDR3, the DNA is TGTGCCAGCAGCCCTATGGGACAGGGCGGTAGGAATGAGCAGTTCTTC. As protein: CASSPMGQGGRNEQFF. The variable domain in full, completed from reference TRBV7-2 and TRBJ2-1, reads GAGVSQSPSNKVTEKGKDVELRCDPISGHTALYWYRQSLGQGLEFLIYFQGNSAPDKSGLPSDRFSAERTGGSVSTLTIQRTQQEDSAVYLCASSPMGQGGRNEQFFGPGTRLTVL.

This clone turned up a few times. The V gene is TRBV7-2, the J gene TRBJ1-4; TRBD1 matches at 10 bases. Germline CDR1 SGHTA, CDR2 FQGNSA. There are 19 residues in the CDR3. The J segment lost 0 bases and the V segment lost 7 bases, leaving 14 bases of the junction unmatched. In DNA form, the CDR3 reads TGTGCCAGCACCTTCGGTATACCGGGACAGGGGCCAACTAATGAAAAACTGTTTTTT. It translates to CASTFGIPGQGPTNEKLFF.

CDR3 DNA sequence: TGTGCCAGCAGTCCCGGGACAGTAGCCAAAAACATTCAGTACTTC. Its translation is CASSPGTVAKNIQYF. The chain carries TRBV28 and TRBJ2-4; 7 bases map to TRBD1. The V segment lost 5 bases and the J segment 0 bases; nucleotides outside the gene matches: 4. The CDR3 loop spans 15 amino acids. Germline V gene lookup returns CDR1 MDHEN and CDR2 SYDVKM.

V is TRBV5-3 and J is TRBJ1-1, with unresolved D. TRBV5-3 is an ORF, with its function uncertain. V gave up 4 bases and J gave up 5 bases, with 15 bases separating them. The CDR3 runs 14 residues. The CDR3, as DNA: TGTGCCAGAAGCAGCGGACGACCCAGGACTGAAGCTTTCTTT. Translated, it gives CARSSGRPRTEAFF.

The chain carries TRBV7-6 and TRBJ2-5; TRBD1 matches 9 bases. J lost 0 bases, V lost 5 bases, and 4 bases had no gene match. The CDR3 has 15 residues. Germline assignment: CDR1 SGHVS and CDR2 FNYEAQ. The CDR3 spells CASSPRDRDQETQYF. CDR3 nucleotides: TGTGCCAGCAGCCCCCGGGACAGGGACCAAGAGACCCAGTACTTC.

V is TRBV19 and J is TRBJ2-2; 10 bases map to TRBD2. Germline values: CDR1 LNHDA, CDR2 SQIVND (reference sequence). This CDR3 has 16 residues. V shed 6 bases, J shed 7 bases, and the junction held 11 bases outside the gene matches. The CDR3 sequence: CASRLTGTSVFGELFF. CDR3 sequence (DNA): TGTGCCAGTAGGTTAACCGGGACTAGCGTTTTCGGGGAGCTGTTTTTT.